The 17 T cell receptor beta chains in this list originate from one sample, sequenced in a study of cytomegalovirus exposure and HLA in healthy donors. The PCR contained 60 Vbeta and 13 Jbeta primers. Assay used: immunoSEQ multiplex PCR; TCRdb lists only in-frame clones, some missing. The sample lists over 80,000 clones; around 81% were seen once. Sequencing used PBMCs. The receptors were sampled from a middle-aged man in good health and CMV-seropositive.

V usage is TRBV11-2 and J usage is TRBJ1-3, with 9 bases aligning to TRBD1. The CDR3 runs to 16 residues. Germline V gene data show CDR1 as SGHAT and CDR2 as FQNNGV. Losses at the gene ends were 4 bases for V and 2 bases for J; bases not matched to a gene: 6. This CDR3 reads CASSSGTGRTGNTIYF. In nucleotides, the CDR3 is TGTGCCAGCAGCTCTGGGACAGGGAGGACTGGAAACACCATATATTTT.

V usage is TRBV2 and J usage is TRBJ2-5; D might be TRBD2 (6 bases). The CDR3 is 11 amino acids. V was pared by 9 bases and J by 5 bases, with 10 bases between. Germline V gives CDR1 SNHLY, CDR2 FYNNEI. The CDR3 region has the DNA TGTGCCAGTACTGGGGGGGAGACCCAGTACTTC. It translates to CASTGGETQYF. Full variable domain (missing parts from reference TRBV2 and TRBJ2-5): EPEVTQTPSHQVTQMGQEVILRCVPISNHLYFYWYRQILGQKVEFLVSFYNNEISEKSEIFDDQFSVERPDGSNFTLKIRSTKLEDSAMYFCASTGGETQYFGPGTRLLVL.

The rearrangement uses TRBV7-9 and TRBJ2-2, with 13 bases matching TRBD2. Germline V gives CDR1 SEHNR, CDR2 FQNEAQ (reference sequence). The V gene end was trimmed by 5 bases and the J gene end by 1 base; junction bases not matched to a gene: 10. The CDR3 sequence is 19 residues long. The CDR3 DNA reads TGTGCCAGCAGCCCCGGACTAGCGGGGGTAGGCGGGAACACCGGGGAGCTGTTTTTT. Translated, it gives CASSPGLAGVGGNTGELFF.

This clone appeared once. V is TRBV7-2 and J is TRBJ1-4; D call uncertain. Germline CDR1 reads SGHTA; CDR2 reads FQGNSA. V lost 3 bases, J lost 8 bases, and 10 bases lay in between. There are 13 residues in the CDR3. This CDR3 is CASSFYLREKLFF. CDR3 DNA sequence: TGTGCCAGCAGCTTCTACCTGCGGGAAAAACTGTTTTTT.

The rearrangement joins TRBV4-2 to TRBJ1-2, with 7 positions matching TRBD1. The V gene's germline CDR1 is LGHNA and CDR2 YNFKEQ. V lost 0 bases and J lost 8; bases outside the gene matches: 12. The CDR3 covers 16 residues. In nucleotides, the CDR3 is TGTGCCAGCAGCCAAGACGGCCATGGACAGGCGACGGGCTACACCTTC. Protein: CASSQDGHGQATGYTF.

The genes are TRBV5-5 and TRBJ2-7, with TRBD2 as a possible D gene (5 bases). V was cut by 4 bases and J by 7 bases, with 30 bases left in between. Germline lookup yields CDR1 SGHKS and CDR2 YYEKEE (reference sequence). The CDR3 spans 18 residues. This chain's CDR3 is CASSPRVGLASETGEQYF. DNA for the CDR3: TGTGCCAGCAGCCCCCGGGTAGGGCTAGCCTCGGAAACGGGAGAGCAGTACTTC.

The gene calls are TRBV4-2 and TRBJ1-2; the D gene is possibly TRBD1 (5 bases). This CDR3 is built from 14 residues. Looked up from germline, CDR1 is LGHNA and CDR2 is YNFKEQ. Trimming took 0 bases from V and 6 from J, leaving 11 bases between them. The CDR3 loop is CASSQDRGDDGYTF. The CDR3 DNA is TGTGCCAGCAGCCAAGATCGGGGGGACGATGGCTACACCTTC.

The gene calls are TRBV28 and TRBJ1-6, with TRBD1 as a possible D gene (5 bases). Between the trimmed V and J ends, which lost 3 bases and 8 bases, there was a span of 8 bases. The CDR3 is 13 residues long. The germline CDR1 and CDR2 sequences are MDHEN and SYDVKM. Here the CDR3 reads CASSFVRDSPLHF. CDR3 nucleotide sequence: TGTGCCAGCAGTTTCGTCAGGGATTCACCCCTCCACTTT.

This clone has more than one count but fewer than ten. The rearrangement links TRBV11-2 to TRBJ2-1; TRBD2 matches at 11 bases. This CDR3 spans 18 amino acids. Germline CDR1 is SGHAT and CDR2 is FQNNGV. V lost 2 bases, J lost 1 base, and 7 bases stayed unmatched. The CDR3 region is CASSLTTSGSYSYNEQFF. In nucleotides, the CDR3 is TGTGCCAGCAGCTTAACTACTAGCGGGAGTTATTCCTACAATGAGCAGTTCTTC. The whole variable domain, remainder taken from reference TRBV11-2 and TRBJ2-1, is EAGVAQSPRYKIIEKRQSVAFWCNPISGHATLYWYQQILGQGPKLLIQFQNNGVVDDSQLPKDRFSAERLKGVDSTLKIQPAKLEDSAVYLCASSLTTSGSYSYNEQFFGPGTRLTVL.

V gene TRBV30 combines with J gene TRBJ2-3; D is unclear. Between the trimmed V and J ends, which lost 3 bases and 8 bases, there was a span of 12 bases. In germline, CDR1 is GTSNPN, CDR2 SVGIG (reference sequence). CDR3 length equals 12 residues. The CDR3 spells CAWSLTVTTQYF. The CDR3, as DNA: TGTGCCTGGAGCCTTACAGTGACTACGCAGTATTTT.

The chain employs TRBV21-1 and TRBJ2-4; the D segment call TRBD2 is taken from the table without a DNA check. TRBV21-1 is a documented pseudogene. The CDR3 covers 16 residues. CDR3 bases: TGTGCCAGCAGCGAACCCCCCGGGGAGGCCAAAAACATTCAGTACTTC. Encoded protein: CASSEPPGEAKNIQYF.

This rearrangement joins TRBV5-1 to TRBJ2-1; a possible D gene is TRBD2 (6 bases). CDR1 and CDR2 (germline): SGHRS, YFSETQ. Between the trimmed V and J ends, which lost 0 bases and 1 base, there was a span of 11 bases. The CDR3 runs to 16 residues. CDR3 in amino acids: CASSLELALSYNEQFF. The CDR3 DNA sequence: TGCGCCAGCAGCTTGGAGCTAGCGCTATCCTACAATGAGCAGTTCTTC.

The V call is TRBV6-1, the J call TRBJ1-1; tentative D call: TRBD1 (6 bases). Germline-derived CDR1 and CDR2 are MNHNS and SASEGT. CDR3 length equals 14 residues. The V gene lost 7 bases and the J gene lost 0 bases, with 12 bases spanning the gap. DNA for the CDR3: TGTGCCAGCACAGGGGCCACCGTGAACACTGAAGCTTTCTTT. Translating gives CASTGATVNTEAFF.

V usage is TRBV5-1 and J usage is TRBJ1-5, with 9 bases that match TRBD1. V lost 4 bases and J lost 5; bases outside the gene matches: 7. The CDR3 loop spans 15 amino acids. CDR1 SGHRS and CDR2 YFSETQ come from the germline V gene. The CDR3 nucleotides read TGCGCCAGCAGCGAGACAGGGGGGAACCATCAGCCCCAGCATTTT. Protein product: CASSETGGNHQPQHF.

The V call is TRBV19, the J call TRBJ1-1; the match to TRBD1 covers 7 bases. With 3 bases clipped from V and 1 base from J, the junction kept 8 bases outside the gene matches. The germline V gene has CDR1 LNHDA and CDR2 SQIVND (reference sequence). The CDR3 length is 16 residues. The CDR3 coding sequence is TGTGCCAGTAGTATGCCCCGGACAGGTACGAACACTGAAGCTTTCTTT. As protein: CASSMPRTGTNTEAFF.

J is TRBJ2-6 and V is TRBV2; 11 bases align to TRBD1. This CDR3 contains 17 residues. V was clipped by 8 bases and J by 2 bases; unmatched bases: 8. Germline CDR1 reads SNHLY; CDR2 reads FYNNEI. The CDR3 sequence is CASLTGQGAAGANVLTF. DNA of the CDR3: TGTGCCAGCCTAACCGGACAGGGGGCGGCTGGGGCCAACGTCCTGACTTTC. Looking up the rest from reference TRBV2 and TRBJ2-6 gives the full variable domain: EPEVTQTPSHQVTQMGQEVILRCVPISNHLYFYWYRQILGQKVEFLVSFYNNEISEKSEIFDDQFSVERPDGSNFTLKIRSTKLEDSAMYFCASLTGQGAAGANVLTFGAGSRLTVL.

Concerning this clone itself: Other DNA sequences in the same sample also yield this CDR3. J is TRBJ2-5 and V is TRBV27; TRBD1 agrees at 7 bases. Germline CDR1 MNHEY, CDR2 SMNVEV (reference sequence). The length of the CDR3 is 13 residues. V trimming: 6 bases; J trimming: 2 bases; junction bases outside the gene matches: 3. CDR3 in amino acids: CASSSRGQETQYF. Here the CDR3 DNA reads TGTGCCAGCAGCTCCAGGGGGCAAGAGACCCAGTACTTC.